A single sample gave rise to the 13 T cell receptor beta chains below, sequenced in a study of cytomegalovirus exposure and HLA in healthy donors. Use of 60 Vbeta and 13 Jbeta primers characterized the PCR. Some clones are missing from TCRdb's copy, which holds only in-frame ones; the method was immunoSEQ multiplex PCR. The sample records about 85,000 clones, roughly 80% being singletons. Sample: PBMCs. The receptors come from a man aged 45-60 years in good health and CMV-seropositive.

The V and J genes are TRBV7-2 and TRBJ2-7; the D gene is possibly TRBD1 (5 bases). Trimming stripped 1 base from V and 0 bases from J, with 7 bases between. Germline CDR1 and CDR2: SGHTA and FQGNSA. This CDR3 spans 14 amino acids. The CDR3: CASSLVQGSYEQYF. CDR3 in DNA: TGTGCCAGCAGCTTAGTTCAGGGCTCCTACGAGCAGTACTTC.

Notes on this clone: In the same sample, other DNA sequences code for this CDR3. This chain uses TRBV7-9 with TRBJ2-1; 11 positions match TRBD2. This CDR3 is built from 14 residues. J was trimmed by 7 bases and V by 2 bases; bases with no gene match: 1. The germline V gene has CDR1 SEHNR and CDR2 FQNEAQ (reference sequence). DNA for the CDR3: TGTGCCAGCAGCTTACTAGCGGGAGGTAATGAGCAGTTCTTC. Amino acid sequence: CASSLLAGGNEQFF.

The chain combines TRBV4-2 with TRBJ2-7; 10 bases fit TRBD2. CDR3 length equals 16 residues. V lost 0 bases and J lost 2; bases outside the gene matches: 4. Germline V gene sequence: CDR1 LGHNA, CDR2 YNFKEQ. The CDR3 reads CASSQDRTSGTYEQYF. The CDR3 DNA follows: TGTGCCAGCAGCCAAGACAGGACTAGCGGTACCTACGAGCAGTACTTC.

About this clone itself: A read error may account for a junction end that differs from germline. The genes are TRBV7-9 and TRBJ1-3; D uncertain. Germline CDR1 is SEHNR and CDR2 is FQNEAQ (reference sequence). The CDR3 has 15 amino acids. Here the CDR3 DNA reads TGTTCCAGCAGCTTCAGAGGGCTCCCGGGAAACACCATATATTTT. This gives the protein CSSSFRGLPGNTIYF.

This sequence joins TRBV25-1 and TRBJ2-7, with 12 bases identical to TRBD1. The CDR3 sequence is 14 residues long. V was pared by 4 bases and J by 6 bases, with 4 bases of the junction left unmatched. CDR1 MGHDK and CDR2 SYGVNS come from the germline V gene. CDR3 sequence reads: CASSGDRGLSEQYF. The CDR3 DNA follows: TGTGCCAGCAGTGGGGACAGGGGGCTAAGCGAGCAGTACTTC.

CDR3 in amino acids: CASTLQGSLGEQYF. In nucleotides, the CDR3 is TGTGCCAGCACCCTACAGGGGTCCCTGGGCGAGCAGTACTTC. The chain couples TRBV2 to TRBJ2-5, with 7 nucleotides matching TRBD1. Gene TRBJ2-7 matches the end of the DNA better, so the J call may be wrong. CDR1 SNHLY and CDR2 FYNNEI come from the germline V gene. This CDR3 is built from 14 residues.

V and J are TRBV5-1 and TRBJ2-3; maybe TRBD1 (6 bases). V lost 3 bases and J lost 0, with 8 bases in between. The germline CDR1 and CDR2 sequences are SGHRS and YFSETQ. The CDR3 consists of 14 residues. The CDR3 coding sequence is TGCGCCAGCAGCTACGGACAGAGCACAGATACGCAGTATTTT. This sequence encodes CASSYGQSTDTQYF.

This chain connects TRBV6-6 to TRBJ1-5, with D possibly being TRBD1 (5 bases). V lost 5 bases, J lost 2 bases, and 16 bases lay in between. CDR3 length: 16 residues. Looked up from germline, CDR1 is MNHNY and CDR2 is SVGAGI (reference sequence). CDR3 nucleotide sequence: TGTGCCAGCAGTCGGTTCGCCTTAGGGGGCAATCAGCCCCAGCATTTT. It specifies CASSRFALGGNQPQHF.

V usage is TRBV19 and J usage is TRBJ2-3; no reliable D call. Trimming pared 6 bases from V and 1 base from J, leaving 17 bases between. Germline assignment: CDR1 LNHDA and CDR2 SQIVND (reference sequence). The CDR3 is made up of 16 amino acids. The CDR3 region has the DNA TGTGCCAGTAGCCCTCAAACGGTGTTGGGCACAGATACGCAGTATTTT. Its protein product is CASSPQTVLGTDTQYF. The entire variable domain, with the rest obtained from reference TRBV19 and TRBJ2-3, is as follows: DGGITQSPKYLFRKEGQNVTLSCEQNLNHDAMYWYRQDPGQGLRLIYYSQIVNDFQKGDIAEGYSVSREKKESFPLTVTSAQKNPTAFYLCASSPQTVLGTDTQYFGPGTRLTVL.

The chain carries TRBV25-1 and TRBJ2-5; tentatively, D is TRBD2 (6 bases). The V gene lost 6 bases and the J gene lost 1 base, with 12 bases spanning the gap. The CDR3 is 14 amino acids. Germline V lookup: CDR1 MGHDK, CDR2 SYGVNS. CDR3 loop: CASSRSGVQETQYF. The CDR3 nucleotides read TGTGCCAGCAGCAGGTCGGGGGTCCAAGAGACCCAGTACTTC.

The chain joins TRBV5-4 to TRBJ1-1, with 8 bases fitting TRBD1. Trimming cost V 4 bases and J 6 bases; bases outside gene matches: 8. Germline V gene sequence: CDR1 SGHNT, CDR2 YYREEE (reference sequence). The CDR3 has 14 amino acids. CDR3 DNA: TGTGCCAGCAGCAATCCGGGACAGGAGCCTGAAGCTTTCTTT. Translated: CASSNPGQEPEAFF.

The V call is TRBV7-7, the J call TRBJ2-2, with 8 bases fitting TRBD1. This CDR3 is 17 amino acids long. Trimming removed 5 bases from V and 1 base from J; junction bases left unmatched: 9. In germline, CDR1 is SSHAT, CDR2 FNYEAQ (reference sequence). DNA for the CDR3: TGTGCCAGCAGCCCTACGAGCGGACAGGGGAACACCGGGGAGCTGTTTTTT. This encodes CASSPTSGQGNTGELFF.

The V call is TRBV15, the J call TRBJ2-7; 8 bases line up with TRBD1. The length of the CDR3 is 14 residues. The germline V gene has CDR1 LNHNV and CDR2 YYDKDF (reference sequence). V dropped 0 bases and J dropped 4; count of bases not matched to a gene: 2. The CDR3, as DNA: TGTGCCACCAGCAGAGAACAGGGGGGATACGAGCAGTACTTC. Protein: CATSREQGGYEQYF.